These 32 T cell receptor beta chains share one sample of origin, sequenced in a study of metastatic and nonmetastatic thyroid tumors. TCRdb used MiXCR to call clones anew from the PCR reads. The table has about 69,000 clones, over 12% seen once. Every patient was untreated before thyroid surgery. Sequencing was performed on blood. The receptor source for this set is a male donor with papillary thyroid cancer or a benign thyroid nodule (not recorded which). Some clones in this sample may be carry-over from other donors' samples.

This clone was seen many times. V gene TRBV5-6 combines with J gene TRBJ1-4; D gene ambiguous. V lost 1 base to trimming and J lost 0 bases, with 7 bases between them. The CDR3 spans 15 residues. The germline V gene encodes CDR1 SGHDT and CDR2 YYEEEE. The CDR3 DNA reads TGTGCCAGCAGCTTGTGGGGAGCAACTAATGAAAAACTGTTTTTT. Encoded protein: CASSLWGATNEKLFF.

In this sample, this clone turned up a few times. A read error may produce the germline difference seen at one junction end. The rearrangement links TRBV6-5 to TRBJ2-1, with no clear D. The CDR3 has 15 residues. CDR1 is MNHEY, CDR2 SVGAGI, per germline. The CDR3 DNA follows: TGTGCCAGCAGTTACTCGGGGATCTCCTACAATGATCAGTTCTTC. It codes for CASSYSGISYNDQFF.

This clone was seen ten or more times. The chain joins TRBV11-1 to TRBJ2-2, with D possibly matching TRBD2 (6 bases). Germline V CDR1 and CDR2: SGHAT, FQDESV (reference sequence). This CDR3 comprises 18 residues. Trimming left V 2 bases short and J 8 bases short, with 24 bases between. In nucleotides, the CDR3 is TGTGCCAGCAGCTTACCCCTTCGACTTGACGGCGGGACGGGGGAGCTGTTTTTT. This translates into CASSLPLRLDGGTGELFF.

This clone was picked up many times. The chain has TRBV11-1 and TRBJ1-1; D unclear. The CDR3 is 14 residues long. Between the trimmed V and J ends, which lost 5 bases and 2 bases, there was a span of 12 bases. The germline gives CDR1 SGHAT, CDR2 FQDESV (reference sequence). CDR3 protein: CASSPGRSNTEAFF. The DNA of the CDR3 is TGTGCCAGCAGCCCTGGTCGTAGTAACACTGAAGCTTTCTTT.

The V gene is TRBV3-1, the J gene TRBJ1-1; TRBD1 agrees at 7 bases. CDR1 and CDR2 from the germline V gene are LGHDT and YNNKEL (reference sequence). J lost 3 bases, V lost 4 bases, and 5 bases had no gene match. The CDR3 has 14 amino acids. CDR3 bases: TGTGCCAGCAGCCGGTCAGACAGGGACACTGAAGCTTTCTTT. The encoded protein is CASSRSDRDTEAFF.

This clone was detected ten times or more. CDR3 region: CAWSVRKGGIAEAFF. CDR3 coding DNA: TGTGCCTGGAGTGTACGGAAGGGAGGTATCGCTGAAGCTTTCTTT. This rearrangement joins TRBV30 to TRBJ1-1; D is ambiguous. Trimming shortened V by 0 bases and J by 6 bases, and 17 bases separated the two germline ends. Looked up from germline, CDR1 is GTSNPN and CDR2 is SVGIG (reference sequence). CDR3 size: 15 residues.

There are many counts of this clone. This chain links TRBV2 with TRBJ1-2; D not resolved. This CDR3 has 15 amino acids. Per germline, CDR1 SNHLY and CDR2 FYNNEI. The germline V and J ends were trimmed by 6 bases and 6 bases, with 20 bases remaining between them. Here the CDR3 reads CASSPLWGGRHGYTF. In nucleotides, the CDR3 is TGTGCCAGCAGCCCTCTATGGGGTGGGAGGCATGGCTACACCTTC.

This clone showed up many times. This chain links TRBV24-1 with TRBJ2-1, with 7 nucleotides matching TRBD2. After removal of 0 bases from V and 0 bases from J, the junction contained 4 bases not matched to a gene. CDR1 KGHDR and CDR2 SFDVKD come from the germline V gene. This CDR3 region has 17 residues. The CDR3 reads CATSDLESSGSYNEQFF. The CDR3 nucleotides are TGTGCCACCAGTGATTTGGAGTCTAGCGGCTCCTACAATGAGCAGTTCTTC.

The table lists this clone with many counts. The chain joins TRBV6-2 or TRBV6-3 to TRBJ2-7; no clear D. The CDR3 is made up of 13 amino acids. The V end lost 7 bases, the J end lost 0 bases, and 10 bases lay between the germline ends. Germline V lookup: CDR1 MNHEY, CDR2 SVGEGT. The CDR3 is CASTDGSSYEQYF. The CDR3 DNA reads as TGTGCCAGCACCGACGGTAGCTCCTACGAGCAGTACTTC.

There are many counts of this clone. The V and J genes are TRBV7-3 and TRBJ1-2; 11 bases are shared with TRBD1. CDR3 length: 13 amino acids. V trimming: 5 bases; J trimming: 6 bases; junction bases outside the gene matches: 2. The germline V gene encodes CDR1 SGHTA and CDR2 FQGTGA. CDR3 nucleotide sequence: TGTGCCAGCAGCCGGGGACAGGGGGATGGCTACACCTTC. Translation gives CASSRGQGDGYTF.

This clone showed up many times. CDR3 sequence (DNA): TGTGCCAGCAGTGAAGGTCGGAATACAAGGGGCTACACCTTC. As protein: CASSEGRNTRGYTF. The chain uses TRBV6-1 and TRBJ1-2; D is unclear. The CDR3 totals 14 residues. Germline lookup yields CDR1 MNHNS and CDR2 SASEGT. Trimming stripped 1 base from V and 8 bases from J, with 14 bases between.

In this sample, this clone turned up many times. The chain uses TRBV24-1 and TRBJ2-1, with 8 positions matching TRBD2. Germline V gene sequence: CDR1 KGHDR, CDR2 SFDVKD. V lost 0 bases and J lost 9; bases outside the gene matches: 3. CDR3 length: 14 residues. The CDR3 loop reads CATSDLREGLEQFF. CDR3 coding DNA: TGTGCCACCAGTGATTTGCGGGAGGGTCTTGAGCAGTTCTTC.

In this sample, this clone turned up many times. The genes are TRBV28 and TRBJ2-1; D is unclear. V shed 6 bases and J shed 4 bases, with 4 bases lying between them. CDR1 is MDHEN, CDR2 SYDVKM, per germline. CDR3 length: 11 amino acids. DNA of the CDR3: TGTGCCAGCAGCTATTACAATGAGCAGTTCTTC. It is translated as CASSYYNEQFF.

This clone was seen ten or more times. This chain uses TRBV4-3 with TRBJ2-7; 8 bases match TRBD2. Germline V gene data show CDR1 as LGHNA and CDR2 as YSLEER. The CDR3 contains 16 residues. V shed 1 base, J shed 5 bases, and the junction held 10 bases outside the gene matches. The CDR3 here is CASSQGIREGHHEQYF. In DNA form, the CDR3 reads TGCGCCAGCAGCCAAGGGATACGGGAGGGCCACCACGAGCAGTACTTC.

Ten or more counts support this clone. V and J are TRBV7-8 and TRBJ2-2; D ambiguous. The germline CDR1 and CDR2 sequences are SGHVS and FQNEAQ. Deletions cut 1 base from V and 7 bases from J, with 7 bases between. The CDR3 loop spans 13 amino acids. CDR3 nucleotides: TGTGCCAGCAGCTTAGTGGTCGGCGGGGAGCTGTTTTTT. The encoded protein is CASSLVVGGELFF. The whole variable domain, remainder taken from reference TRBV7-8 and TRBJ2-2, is GAGVSQSPRYKVAKRGQDVALRCDPISGHVSLFWYQQALGQGPEFLTYFQNEAQLDKSGLPSDRFFAERPEGSVSTLKIQRTQQEDSAVYLCASSLVVGGELFFGEGSRLTVL.

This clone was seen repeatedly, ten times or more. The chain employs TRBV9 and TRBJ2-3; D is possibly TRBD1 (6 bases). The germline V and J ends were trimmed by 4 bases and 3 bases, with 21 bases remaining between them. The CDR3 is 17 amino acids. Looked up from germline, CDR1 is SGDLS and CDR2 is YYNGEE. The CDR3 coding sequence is TGTGCCAGCAGCTCCCGCCCCGACAGGAAGGGGACAGATACGCAGTATTTT. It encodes CASSSRPDRKGTDTQYF.

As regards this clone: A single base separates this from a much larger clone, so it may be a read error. CDR3 region: CASTSLGERLFF. In DNA, the CDR3 is TGTGCCAGTACTTCACTCGGAGAAAGACTGTTTTTT. J is TRBJ1-4 and V is TRBV19; no clear D gene. Germline CDR1 LNHDA, CDR2 SQIVND (reference sequence). The CDR3 is made up of 12 amino acids.

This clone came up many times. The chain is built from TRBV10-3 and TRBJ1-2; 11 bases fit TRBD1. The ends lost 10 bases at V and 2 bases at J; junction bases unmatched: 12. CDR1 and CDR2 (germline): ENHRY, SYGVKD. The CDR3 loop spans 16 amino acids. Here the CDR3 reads CATHGQGARENYGYTF. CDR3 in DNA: TGTGCCACGCACGGACAGGGGGCGAGGGAGAACTATGGCTACACCTTC.

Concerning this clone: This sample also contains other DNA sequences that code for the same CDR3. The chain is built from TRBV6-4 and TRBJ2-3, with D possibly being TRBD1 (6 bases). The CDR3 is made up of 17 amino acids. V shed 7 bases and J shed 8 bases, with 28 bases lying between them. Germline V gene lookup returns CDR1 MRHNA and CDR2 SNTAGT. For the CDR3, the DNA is TGTGCCAGCATCCTGACTGTACAGGGTGCGAAAACGGGTACGCAGTATTTT. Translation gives CASILTVQGAKTGTQYF.

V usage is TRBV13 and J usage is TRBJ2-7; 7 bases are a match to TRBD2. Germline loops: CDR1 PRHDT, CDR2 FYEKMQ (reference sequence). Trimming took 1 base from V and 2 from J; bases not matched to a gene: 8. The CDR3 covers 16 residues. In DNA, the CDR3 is TGTGCCAGCAGCTTAGTTTCGTCTAGCGGAGCCTACGAGCAGTACTTC. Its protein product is CASSLVSSSGAYEQYF.

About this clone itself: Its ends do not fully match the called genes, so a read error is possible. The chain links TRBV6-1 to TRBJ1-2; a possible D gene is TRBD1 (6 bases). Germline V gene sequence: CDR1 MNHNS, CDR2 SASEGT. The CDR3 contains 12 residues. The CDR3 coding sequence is TGTGCCACCCATACAGGGAACTATGGCAACACCTTC. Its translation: CATHTGNYGNTF.

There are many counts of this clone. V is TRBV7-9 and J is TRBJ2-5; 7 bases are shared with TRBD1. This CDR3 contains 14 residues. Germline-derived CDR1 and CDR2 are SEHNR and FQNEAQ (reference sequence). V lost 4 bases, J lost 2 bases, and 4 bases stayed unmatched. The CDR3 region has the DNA TGTGCCAGCAGCTCAGGGACAGCACAAGAGACCCAGTACTTC. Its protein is CASSSGTAQETQYF.

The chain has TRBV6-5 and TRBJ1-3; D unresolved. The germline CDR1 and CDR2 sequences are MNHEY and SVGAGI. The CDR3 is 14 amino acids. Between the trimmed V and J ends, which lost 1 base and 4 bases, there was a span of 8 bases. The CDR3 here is CASSYCSAGNTIYF. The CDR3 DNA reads TGTGCCAGCAGTTACTGCAGTGCCGGAAACACCATATATTTT.

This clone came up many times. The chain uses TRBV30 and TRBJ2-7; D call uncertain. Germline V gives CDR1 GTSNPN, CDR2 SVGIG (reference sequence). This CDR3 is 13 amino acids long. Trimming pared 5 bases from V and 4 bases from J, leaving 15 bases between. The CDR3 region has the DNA TGTGCCTGGTCTCCTGGCGCGGATTACGAGCAGTACTTC. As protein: CAWSPGADYEQYF.

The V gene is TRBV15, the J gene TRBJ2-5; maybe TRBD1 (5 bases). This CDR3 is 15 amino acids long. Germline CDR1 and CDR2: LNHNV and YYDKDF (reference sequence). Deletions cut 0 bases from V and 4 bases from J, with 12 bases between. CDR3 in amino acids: CATSRDFGHLETQYF. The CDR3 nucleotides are TGTGCCACCAGCAGAGATTTCGGACACCTAGAGACCCAGTACTTC.

CDR3 sequence (DNA): TGTGCCAGCATTTCGATGCCCGGGAGTGACACCTACAATGAGCAGTTCTTC. This sequence encodes CASISMPGSDTYNEQFF. V and J are TRBV27 and TRBJ2-1; D is possibly TRBD2 (6 bases). The germline gives CDR1 MNHEY, CDR2 SMNVEV (reference sequence). The CDR3 extends over 17 amino acids. The V end was cut by 7 bases, the J end by 2 bases, with 21 bases between.

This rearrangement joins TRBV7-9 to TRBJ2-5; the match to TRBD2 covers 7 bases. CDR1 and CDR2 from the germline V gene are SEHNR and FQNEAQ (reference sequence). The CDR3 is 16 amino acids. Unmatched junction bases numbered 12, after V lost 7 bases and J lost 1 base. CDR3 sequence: CASTKQGGEGQETQYF. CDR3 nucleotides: TGTGCCAGCACCAAACAAGGTGGGGAGGGCCAAGAGACCCAGTACTTC.

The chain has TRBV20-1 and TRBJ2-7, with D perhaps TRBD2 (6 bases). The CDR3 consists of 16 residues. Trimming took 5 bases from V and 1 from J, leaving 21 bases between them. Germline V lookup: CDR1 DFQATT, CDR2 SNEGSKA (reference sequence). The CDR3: CSAPRDSYSGSYEQYF. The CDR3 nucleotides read TGCAGTGCTCCTCGGGACTCGTACTCTGGATCCTACGAGCAGTACTTC.

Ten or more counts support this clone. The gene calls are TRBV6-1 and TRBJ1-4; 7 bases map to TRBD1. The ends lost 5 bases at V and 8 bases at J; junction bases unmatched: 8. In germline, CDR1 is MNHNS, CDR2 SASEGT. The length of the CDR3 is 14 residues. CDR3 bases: TGTGCCAGCAGTCGGGACAGAAGATCAGAAAAACTGTTTTTT. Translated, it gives CASSRDRRSEKLFF.

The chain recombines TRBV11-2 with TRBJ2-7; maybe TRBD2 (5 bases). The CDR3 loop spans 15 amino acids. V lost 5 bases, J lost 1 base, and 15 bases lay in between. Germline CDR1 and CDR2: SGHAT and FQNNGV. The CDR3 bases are TGTGCCAGCAGCCCCCCGGGATTTGGGTCCTACGAGCAGTACTTC. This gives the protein CASSPPGFGSYEQYF.

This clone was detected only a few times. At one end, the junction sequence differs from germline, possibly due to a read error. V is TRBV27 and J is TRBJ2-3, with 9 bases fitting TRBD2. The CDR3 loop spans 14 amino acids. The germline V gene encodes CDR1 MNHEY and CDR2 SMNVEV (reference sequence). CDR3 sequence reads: CASSVRTSADTQYF. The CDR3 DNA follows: TGTGCAAGCAGTGTCCGGACTAGCGCAGATACGCAGTATTTT.

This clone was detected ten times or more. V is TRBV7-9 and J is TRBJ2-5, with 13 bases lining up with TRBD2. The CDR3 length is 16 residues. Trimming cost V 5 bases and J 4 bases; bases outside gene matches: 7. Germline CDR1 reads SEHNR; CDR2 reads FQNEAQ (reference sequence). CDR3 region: CASSDGLAGVRETQYF. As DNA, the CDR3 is TGTGCCAGCAGCGACGGACTAGCGGGAGTAAGAGAGACCCAGTACTTC.